A selection of T cell receptor beta chains follows, all from one sample in a study of CD8+ T cells in alopecia areata. Some clones are missing from TCRdb's copy, which holds only in-frame ones; the method was immunoSEQ multiplex PCR. The table has 130,000 to 150,000 clones, over 45% seen once; the top ten hold approximately 6.8%. The sequenced sample was CD4+ T cells sorted from blood. The source is a human donor with alopecia areata. Each CDR3 is given with its conserved first and last residue. The D gene is left open where the match is weak. Clone size is shown for a subset of rows, as once, few, many or a class of expanded clone.

v_call: TRBV9
j_call: TRBJ1-1
d_call: NA
clone_size: few
cdr3_aa: CASNPSLGNTEAFF
cdr3_nt: TGTGCCAGCAACCCTTCCTTGGGGAACACTGAAGCTTTCTTT

v_call: TRBV5-6
j_call: TRBJ2-2
d_call: TRBD2
clone_size: NA
cdr3_aa: CASSLEGGRRSGELFF
cdr3_nt: TGTGCCAGCAGCTTGGAGGGCGGGAGGCGGAGCGGGGAGCTGTTTTTT

v_call: TRBV29-1
j_call: TRBJ2-1
d_call: NA
clone_size: NA
cdr3_aa: CSVAIQGNPSNEQFF
cdr3_nt: TGCAGCGTGGCAATCCAGGGGAACCCCTCAAATGAGCAGTTCTTC

v_call: TRBV7-9
j_call: TRBJ1-5
d_call: NA
clone_size: once
cdr3_aa: CASSLVGQPQHF
cdr3_nt: TGTGCCAGCAGCTTAGTAGGGCAGCCCCAGCATTTT

v_call: TRBV5-6
j_call: TRBJ2-5
d_call: TRBD2
clone_size: NA
cdr3_aa: CASSITGTSYSQETQYF
cdr3_nt: TGTGCCAGCAGCATTACCGGGACTAGCTACTCCCAAGAGACCCAGTACTTC

v_call: TRBV2
j_call: TRBJ1-1
d_call: NA
clone_size: few
cdr3_aa: CAGGRSLNTEAFF
cdr3_nt: TGTGCCGGCGGACGGAGTTTAAACACTGAAGCTTTCTTT

v_call: TRBV6-6
j_call: TRBJ2-2
d_call: NA
clone_size: NA
cdr3_aa: CASTRQEHTGELFF
cdr3_nt: TGTGCCAGCACCCGACAGGAACACACCGGGGAGCTGTTTTTT

v_call: TRBV11-1
j_call: TRBJ2-7
d_call: TRBD1
clone_size: NA
cdr3_aa: CASSSDRAYEQYF
cdr3_nt: TGTGCCAGCAGTTCGGACAGGGCCTACGAGCAGTACTTC

v_call: TRBV9
j_call: TRBJ2-1
d_call: TRBD2
clone_size: few
cdr3_aa: CASSVGLAGGPSYNEQFF
cdr3_nt: TGTGCCAGCAGCGTGGGACTAGCGGGAGGGCCTTCCTACAATGAGCAGTTCTTC

v_call: TRBV5-1
j_call: TRBJ2-7
d_call: NA
clone_size: once
cdr3_aa: CASSPNAGKAYEQYF
cdr3_nt: TGCGCCAGCAGCCCCAATGCGGGGAAAGCCTACGAGCAGTACTTC

v_call: TRBV7-3
j_call: TRBJ2-7
d_call: TRBD1
clone_size: NA
cdr3_aa: CASSFSGQGPYEQYF
cdr3_nt: TGTGCCAGCAGCTTTTCGGGACAGGGACCCTACGAGCAGTACTTC

v_call: TRBV29-1
j_call: TRBJ2-3
d_call: NA
clone_size: NA
cdr3_aa: CSETVGGTQYF
cdr3_nt: TGCAGCGAGACCGTAGGAGGGACGCAGTATTTT

v_call: TRBV23-1
j_call: TRBJ2-7
d_call: TRBD1
clone_size: few
cdr3_aa: CASKGASGYEQYF
cdr3_nt: TGCGCCAGCAAGGGGGCCAGCGGCTACGAGCAGTACTTC

v_call: TRBV6-5
j_call: TRBJ1-2
d_call: TRBD1
clone_size: NA
cdr3_aa: CASSYSRDRNYGYTF
cdr3_nt: TGTGCCAGCAGTTACTCGAGGGACAGGAACTATGGCTACACCTTC

v_call: TRBV28
j_call: TRBJ2-2
d_call: NA
clone_size: medium-sized
cdr3_aa: CATATGELFF
cdr3_nt: TGTGCCACCGCGACCGGGGAGCTGTTTTTT

v_call: TRBV5-1
j_call: TRBJ2-2
d_call: NA
clone_size: few
cdr3_aa: CASKTDANTGELFF
cdr3_nt: TGCGCCAGCAAAACCGACGCGAACACCGGGGAGCTGTTTTTT

v_call: TRBV5-1
j_call: TRBJ1-1
d_call: NA
clone_size: few
cdr3_aa: CASSVREEGEAFF
cdr3_nt: TGCGCCAGCAGCGTAAGGGAAGAGGGTGAAGCTTTCTTT